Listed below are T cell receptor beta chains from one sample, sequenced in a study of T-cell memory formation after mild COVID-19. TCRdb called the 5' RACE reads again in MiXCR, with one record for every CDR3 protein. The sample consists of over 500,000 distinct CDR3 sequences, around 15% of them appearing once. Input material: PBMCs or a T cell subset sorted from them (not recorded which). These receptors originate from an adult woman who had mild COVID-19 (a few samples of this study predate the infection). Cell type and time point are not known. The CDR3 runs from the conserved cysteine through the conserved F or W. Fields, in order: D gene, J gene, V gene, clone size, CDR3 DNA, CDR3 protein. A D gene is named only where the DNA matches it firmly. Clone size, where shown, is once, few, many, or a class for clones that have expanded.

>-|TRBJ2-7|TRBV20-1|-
TGCAGTGCGCCGGCTACGAGGCAGTACTTC
CSAPATRQYF
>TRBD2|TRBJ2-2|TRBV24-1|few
TGTGCCACCAGTGTAAGCCCGAGACTAGCGGGACTAAACACCGGGGAGCTGTTTTTT
CATSVSPRLAGLNTGELFF
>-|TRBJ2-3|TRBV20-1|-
TGCAGTGCTAGTACATTTGGGACTCGCACAGATACGCAGTATTTT
CSASTFGTRTDTQYF
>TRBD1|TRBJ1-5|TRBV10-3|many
TGTGCCACCGCCGGGACAGCGAATAGCAATCAGCCCCAGCATTTT
CATAGTANSNQPQHF
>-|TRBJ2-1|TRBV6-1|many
TGTGCCAGCAGTGAAGCAGGGGGAAACTACAATGAGCAGTTCTTC
CASSEAGGNYNEQFF
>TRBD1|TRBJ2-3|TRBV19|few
TGTGCCAGTAGTATCCAGGGGGCTACAGATACGCAGTATTTT
CASSIQGATDTQYF
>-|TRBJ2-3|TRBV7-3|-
TGTGCCAGCGCCCGGGAGCTAACTAGCACAGATACGCAGTATTTT
CASARELTSTDTQYF
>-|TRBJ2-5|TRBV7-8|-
TGTGCCAGCAGCTCCCACCGGGGCGACCCTCCAGAGACCCAGTACTTC
CASSSHRGDPPETQYF
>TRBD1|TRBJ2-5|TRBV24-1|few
TGTGCCACCAGTGAAGGGGGGACAGGAATGAAAGAGACCCAGTACTTC
CATSEGGTGMKETQYF
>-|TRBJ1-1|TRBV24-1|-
TGTGCCACCAGTGCCCATTCCGCCGCAGGTTCTACTGAAGCTTTCTTT
CATSAHSAAGSTEAFF
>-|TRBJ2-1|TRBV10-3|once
TGTGCCATCAGGGCTAGCGTTGAAAATGAGCAGTTCTTC
CAIRASVENEQFF
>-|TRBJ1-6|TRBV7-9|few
TGTGCCAGCAGACTTAGCGGGCCGGCAGCCCTCCACTTT
CASRLSGPAALHF
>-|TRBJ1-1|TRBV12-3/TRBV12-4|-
TGTGCCAGCAGCTCTTTAGCCCAGCCAGCTTTCTTT
CASSSLAQPAFF
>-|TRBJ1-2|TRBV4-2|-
TGTGCCAGCAGCCAAGTAGTGACGGGGTATGGCTACACCTTC
CASSQVVTGYGYTF
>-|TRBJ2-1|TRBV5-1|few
TGCGCCAGCAGCTTGAGAGGGGCAGGCTTGTACAATGAGCAGTTCTTC
CASSLRGAGLYNEQFF
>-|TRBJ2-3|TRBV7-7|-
TGTGCCAGCAGCTTAATGGGACATATCACAGATACGCAGTATTTT
CASSLMGHITDTQYF
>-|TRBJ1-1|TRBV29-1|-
TGCAGCGTTGCAGGGGATTACACTGAAGCTTTCTTT
CSVAGDYTEAFF
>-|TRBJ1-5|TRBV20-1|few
TGCAGTGCTAGAGATACGTGGAGAGATAGCAATCAGCCCCAGCATTTT
CSARDTWRDSNQPQHF
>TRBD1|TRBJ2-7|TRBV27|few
TGTGCCAGCAGTTCCTCGGGGACAGGGAAGGAGTACTTC
CASSSSGTGKEYF
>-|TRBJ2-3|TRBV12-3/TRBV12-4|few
TGTGCCAGCAGTTCCCGGGCCTATGGAGCAGATACGCAGTATTTT
CASSSRAYGADTQYF
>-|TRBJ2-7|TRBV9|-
TGTGCCAGCAGCGTAGATGGGGGGCTGAGCTCCTACGAGCAGTACTTC
CASSVDGGLSSYEQYF
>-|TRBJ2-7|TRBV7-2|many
TGTGCTAGCAGCTTAGCTGACTCCTACGAGCAGTACTTC
CASSLADSYEQYF
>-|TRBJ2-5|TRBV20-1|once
TGCAGTGCTCTTTCTGGGGAGACCCAGTACTTC
CSALSGETQYF
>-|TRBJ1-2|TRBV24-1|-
TGTGCCACCAGTGATATCCAGGCTGTCAGGGGCTACACCTTC
CATSDIQAVRGYTF
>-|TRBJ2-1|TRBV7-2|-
TGTGCCAGCAGCTTAGAATGGAAGCCTGAGCAGTTCTTC
CASSLEWKPEQFF
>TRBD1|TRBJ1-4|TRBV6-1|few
TGTGCCAGCAGTGAATGGGCGGGACAGGGATATGAAAAACTGTTTTTT
CASSEWAGQGYEKLFF
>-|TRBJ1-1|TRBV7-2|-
TGTGCCAGCAGCTTTGGGCCGGGGATGAGGGCTGAAGCTTTCTTT
CASSFGPGMRAEAFF
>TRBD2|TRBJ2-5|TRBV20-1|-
TGCAGTGCGATGACTAGCGGGGGCGCCGGGAAGACCCAGTACTTC
CSAMTSGGAGKTQYF
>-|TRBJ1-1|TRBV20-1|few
TGCAGTGCGAGAGGACAGACGGACACTGAAGCTTTCTTT
CSARGQTDTEAFF
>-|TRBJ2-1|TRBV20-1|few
TGCAGTGCTAGAGATTTTGCGGGCACTACCTACAATGAGCAGTTCTTC
CSARDFAGTTYNEQFF
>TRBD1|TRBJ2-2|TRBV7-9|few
TGTGCCAGCAGCCGACAGGACAGGTCGGGGACCGGGGAGCTGTTTTTT
CASSRQDRSGTGELFF
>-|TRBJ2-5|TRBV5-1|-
TGCGCCAGCGGTTACCAAGAGACCCAGTACTTC
CASGYQETQYF
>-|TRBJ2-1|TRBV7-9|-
TGTGCCAGCAGCTTCAGGGACAAGTTATGGGGTGAGCAGTTCTTC
CASSFRDKLWGEQFF
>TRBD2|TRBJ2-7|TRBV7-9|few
TGTGCCAGCAGCCCGAGGACTAGCGGAATAATCTACGAGCAGTACTTC
CASSPRTSGIIYEQYF
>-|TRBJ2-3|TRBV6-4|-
TGTGCCAGCAGAGGTCCCCCCTGTCCCACAGATACGCAGTATTTT
CASRGPPCPTDTQYF
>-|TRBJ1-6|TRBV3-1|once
TGTGCCAGCAGCCCAGGGAGAGCCCCTTCGGACCTCCACTTT
CASSPGRAPSDLHF
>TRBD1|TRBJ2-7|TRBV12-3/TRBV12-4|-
TGTGCCAGCAGTCGGGCCGGGACAGGCGGTTACGAGCAGTACTTC
CASSRAGTGGYEQYF
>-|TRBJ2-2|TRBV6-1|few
TGTGCCAGCTGCCTCGGGACAACTACCACCGGGGAGCTGTTTTTT
CASCLGTTTTGELFF
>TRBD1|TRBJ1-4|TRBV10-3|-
TGTGCCATCAGTGAGTCGGTCGGAGGGGGCAAACTGTTTTTT
CAISESVGGGKLFF
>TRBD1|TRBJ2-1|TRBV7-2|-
TGTGCCAGCAGCCCTCCCGTCCGGGACAGGGTCCACAATGAGCAGTTCTTC
CASSPPVRDRVHNEQFF
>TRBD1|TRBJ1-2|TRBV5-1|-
TGCGCCAGCAGCATGGGACAGGGGCTGCTGCTAGACTATGGCTACACCTTC
CASSMGQGLLLDYGYTF
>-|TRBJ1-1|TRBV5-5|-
TGTGCCAGCAGCTCATTATGGGCAGCAAACACTGAAGCTTTCTTT
CASSSLWAANTEAFF
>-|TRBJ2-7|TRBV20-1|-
TGCAGTGCTAGAGATTCGTTTGCGGCCCGACCCTCCTACGAGCAGTACTTC
CSARDSFAARPSYEQYF
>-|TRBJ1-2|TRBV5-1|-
TGCGCCAGCACAGCAGGGGAAGGCTACACCTTC
CASTAGEGYTF
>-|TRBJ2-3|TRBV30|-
TGTGCCTGGAGGATAGGCACAGATACGCAGTATTTT
CAWRIGTDTQYF
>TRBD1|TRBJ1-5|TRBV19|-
TGTGCCAGTGTCGCGTGGCAGGGGGCACAATATAGCAATCAGCCCCAGCATTTT
CASVAWQGAQYSNQPQHF
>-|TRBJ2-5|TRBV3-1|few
TGTGCCAGCAGCCAAGGGAGCCCTGCTAGGCAAGAGACCCAGTACTTC
CASSQGSPARQETQYF
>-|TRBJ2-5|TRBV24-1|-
TGTGCCACCAGTGATTACCGGACGTTCCAAGAGACCCAGTACTTC
CATSDYRTFQETQYF
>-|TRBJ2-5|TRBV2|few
TGTGCCAGCATCAGTAGATCAGGGTCCCAGTACTTC
CASISRSGSQYF
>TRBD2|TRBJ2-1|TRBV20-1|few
TGCAGTGTTCTATCCGGGACTAGCGACGGCCATGAGCAGTTCTTC
CSVLSGTSDGHEQFF
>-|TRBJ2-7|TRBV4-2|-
TGTGCCAGCAGGTCACGGGGCTACTCGGGTGGGGAGCAGTACTTC
CASRSRGYSGGEQYF
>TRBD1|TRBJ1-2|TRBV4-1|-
TGCGCCAGCAGCCAAAGTTTGGGACAGGACTATGGCTACACCTTC
CASSQSLGQDYGYTF
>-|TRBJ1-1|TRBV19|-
TGTGCCAGTAGCCTTACGCGGGGATCTCTGAACACTGAAGCTTTCTTT
CASSLTRGSLNTEAFF